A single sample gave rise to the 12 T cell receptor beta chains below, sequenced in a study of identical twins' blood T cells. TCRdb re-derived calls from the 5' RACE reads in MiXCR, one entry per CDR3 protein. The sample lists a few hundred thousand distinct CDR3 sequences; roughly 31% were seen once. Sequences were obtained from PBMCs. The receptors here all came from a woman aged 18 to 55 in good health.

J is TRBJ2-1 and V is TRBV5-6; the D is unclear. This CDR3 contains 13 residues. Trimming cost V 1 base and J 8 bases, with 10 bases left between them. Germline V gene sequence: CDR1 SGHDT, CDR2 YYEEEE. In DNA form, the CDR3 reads TGTGCCAGCAGCTTGCAAGGACCCGATGAGCAGTTCTTC. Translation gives CASSLQGPDEQFF.

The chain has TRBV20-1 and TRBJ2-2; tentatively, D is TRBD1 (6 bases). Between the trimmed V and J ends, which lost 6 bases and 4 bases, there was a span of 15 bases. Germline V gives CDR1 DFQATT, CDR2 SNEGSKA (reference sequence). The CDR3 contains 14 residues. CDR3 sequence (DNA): TGCAGTGCACCGAGTGCAGGGGCCACCGGGGAGCTGTTTTTT. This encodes CSAPSAGATGELFF.

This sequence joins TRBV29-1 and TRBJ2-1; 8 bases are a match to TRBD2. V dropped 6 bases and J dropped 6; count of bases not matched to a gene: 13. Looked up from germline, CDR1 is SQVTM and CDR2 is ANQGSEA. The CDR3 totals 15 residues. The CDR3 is CSVHVWASGSNEQFF. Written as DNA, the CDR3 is TGCAGCGTCCATGTGTGGGCTAGCGGGTCCAATGAGCAGTTCTTC.

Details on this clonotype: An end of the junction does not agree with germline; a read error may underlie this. CDR3 in DNA: TGCAGTGCTAGAGACGCTAGCCACACTGAGCAGTTCTTT. Translation gives CSARDASHTEQFF. The chain couples TRBV20-1 to TRBJ2-1; TRBD2 might be the D (5 bases). The CDR3 spans 13 residues. The V gene's germline CDR1 is DFQATT and CDR2 SNEGSKA (reference sequence).

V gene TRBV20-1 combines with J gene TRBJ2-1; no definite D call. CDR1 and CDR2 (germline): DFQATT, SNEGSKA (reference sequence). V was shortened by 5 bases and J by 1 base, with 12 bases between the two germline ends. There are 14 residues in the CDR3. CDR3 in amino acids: CSAGARRSYNEQFF. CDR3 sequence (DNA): TGCAGTGCTGGAGCCCGGAGATCCTACAATGAGCAGTTCTTC.

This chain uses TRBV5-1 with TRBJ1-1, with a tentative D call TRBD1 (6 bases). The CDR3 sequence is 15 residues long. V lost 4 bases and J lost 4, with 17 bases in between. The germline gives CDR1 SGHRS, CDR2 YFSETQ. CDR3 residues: CASSGGIMRGTEAFF. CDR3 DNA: TGCGCCAGCAGCGGGGGCATAATGCGGGGCACTGAAGCTTTCTTT.

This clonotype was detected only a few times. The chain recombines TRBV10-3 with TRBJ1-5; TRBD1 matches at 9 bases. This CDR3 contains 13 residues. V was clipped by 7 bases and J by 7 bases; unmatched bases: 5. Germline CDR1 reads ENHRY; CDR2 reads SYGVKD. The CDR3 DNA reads TGTGCCATCACACAGGGGGCCGGACAGCCCCAGCATTTT. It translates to CAITQGAGQPQHF.

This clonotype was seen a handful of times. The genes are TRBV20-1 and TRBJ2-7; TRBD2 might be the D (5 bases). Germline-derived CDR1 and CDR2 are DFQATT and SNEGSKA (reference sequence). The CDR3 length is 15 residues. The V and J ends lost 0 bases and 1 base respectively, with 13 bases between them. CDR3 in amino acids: CSAREPRSGSYEQYF. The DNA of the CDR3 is TGCAGTGCTAGAGAACCCCGCAGCGGATCCTACGAGCAGTACTTC.

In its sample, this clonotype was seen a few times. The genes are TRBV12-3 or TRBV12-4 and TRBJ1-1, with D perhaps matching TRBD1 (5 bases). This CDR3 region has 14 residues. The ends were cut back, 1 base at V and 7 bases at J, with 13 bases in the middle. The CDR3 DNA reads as TGTGCCAGCAGTTTAGGGGAAGTAAGGGGTGAAGCTTTCTTT. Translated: CASSLGEVRGEAFF.

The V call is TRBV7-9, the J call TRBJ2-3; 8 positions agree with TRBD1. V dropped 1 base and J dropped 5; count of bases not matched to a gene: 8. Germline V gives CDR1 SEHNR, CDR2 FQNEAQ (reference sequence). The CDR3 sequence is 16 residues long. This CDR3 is CASSLVWGQVGDTQYF. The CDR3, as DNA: TGTGCCAGCAGCTTAGTTTGGGGACAGGTGGGAGATACGCAGTATTTT.

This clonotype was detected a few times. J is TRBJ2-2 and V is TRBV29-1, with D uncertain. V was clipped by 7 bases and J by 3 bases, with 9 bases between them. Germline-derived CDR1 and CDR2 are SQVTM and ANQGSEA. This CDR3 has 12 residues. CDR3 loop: CSATAYTGELFF. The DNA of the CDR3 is TGCAGCGCAACAGCTTACACCGGGGAGCTGTTTTTT.

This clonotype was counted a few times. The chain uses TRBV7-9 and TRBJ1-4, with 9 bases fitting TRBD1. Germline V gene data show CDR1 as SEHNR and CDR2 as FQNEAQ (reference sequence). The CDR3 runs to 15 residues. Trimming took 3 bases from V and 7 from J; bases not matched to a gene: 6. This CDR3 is CASSLGQGFSEKLFF. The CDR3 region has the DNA TGTGCCAGCAGCTTGGGACAGGGCTTCAGTGAAAAACTGTTTTTT. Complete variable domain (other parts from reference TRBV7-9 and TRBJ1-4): DTGVSQNPRHKITKRGQNVTFRCDPISEHNRLYWYRQTLGQGPEFLTYFQNEAQLEKSRLLSDRFSAERPKGSFSTLEIQRTEQGDSAMYLCASSLGQGFSEKLFFGSGTQLSVL.